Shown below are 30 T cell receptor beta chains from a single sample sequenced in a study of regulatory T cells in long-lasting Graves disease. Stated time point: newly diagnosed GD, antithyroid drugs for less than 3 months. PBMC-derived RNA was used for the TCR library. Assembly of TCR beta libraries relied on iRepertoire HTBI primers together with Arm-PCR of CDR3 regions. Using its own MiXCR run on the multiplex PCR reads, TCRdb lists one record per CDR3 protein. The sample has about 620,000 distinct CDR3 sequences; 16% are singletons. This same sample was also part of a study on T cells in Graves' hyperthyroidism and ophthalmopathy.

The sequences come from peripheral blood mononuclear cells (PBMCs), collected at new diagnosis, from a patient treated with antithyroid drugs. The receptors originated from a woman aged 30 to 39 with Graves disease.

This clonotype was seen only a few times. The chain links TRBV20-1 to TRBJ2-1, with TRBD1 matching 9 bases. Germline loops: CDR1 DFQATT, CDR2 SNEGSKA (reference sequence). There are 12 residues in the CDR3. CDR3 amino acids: CRPGQGENEQFF. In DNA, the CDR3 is TGCAGGCCGGGACAGGGTGAAAATGAGCAGTTCTTC.

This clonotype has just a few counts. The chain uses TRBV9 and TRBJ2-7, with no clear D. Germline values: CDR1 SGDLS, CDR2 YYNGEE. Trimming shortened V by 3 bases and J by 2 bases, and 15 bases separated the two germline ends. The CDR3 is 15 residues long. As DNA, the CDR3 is TGTGCCAGCAGCGCACAGCCCGTTCCGACCTACGAGCAGTACTTC. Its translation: CASSAQPVPTYEQYF.

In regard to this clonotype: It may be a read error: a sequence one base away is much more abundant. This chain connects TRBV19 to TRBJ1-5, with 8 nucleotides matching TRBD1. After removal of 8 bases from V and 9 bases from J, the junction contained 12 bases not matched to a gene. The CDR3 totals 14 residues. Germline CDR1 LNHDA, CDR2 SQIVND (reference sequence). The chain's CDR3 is CASAQDRAFGPQHF. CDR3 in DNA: TGTGCCAGTGCCCAGGACAGGGCTTTCGGGCCCCAGCATTTT.

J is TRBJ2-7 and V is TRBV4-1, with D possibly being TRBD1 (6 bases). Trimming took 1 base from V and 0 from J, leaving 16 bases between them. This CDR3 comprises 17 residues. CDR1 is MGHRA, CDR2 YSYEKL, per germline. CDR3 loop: CASSQAISSGDSYEQYF. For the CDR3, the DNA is TGCGCCAGCAGCCAAGCCATTAGCTCAGGGGACTCCTACGAGCAGTACTTC.

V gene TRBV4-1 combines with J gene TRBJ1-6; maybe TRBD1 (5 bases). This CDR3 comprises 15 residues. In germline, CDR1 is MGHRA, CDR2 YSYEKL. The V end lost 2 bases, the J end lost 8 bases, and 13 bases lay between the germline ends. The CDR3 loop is CASSQRDLIDSPLHF. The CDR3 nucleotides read TGCGCCAGCAGCCAACGGGACCTGATCGATTCACCCCTCCACTTT.

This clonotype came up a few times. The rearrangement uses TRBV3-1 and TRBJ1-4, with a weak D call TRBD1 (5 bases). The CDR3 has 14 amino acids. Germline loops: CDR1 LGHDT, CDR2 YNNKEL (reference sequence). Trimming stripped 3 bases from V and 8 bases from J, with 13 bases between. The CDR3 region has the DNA TGTGCCAGCAGCCAGGAAGGGACGCAGGAAAAACTGTTTTTT. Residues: CASSQEGTQEKLFF.

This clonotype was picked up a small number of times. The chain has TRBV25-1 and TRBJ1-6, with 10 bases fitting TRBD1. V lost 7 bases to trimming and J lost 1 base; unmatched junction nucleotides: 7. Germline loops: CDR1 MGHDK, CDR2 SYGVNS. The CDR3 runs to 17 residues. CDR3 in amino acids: CASTPRDRGSYNSPLHF. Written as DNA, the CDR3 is TGTGCCAGCACCCCGCGGGACAGGGGTTCCTATAATTCACCCCTCCACTTT.

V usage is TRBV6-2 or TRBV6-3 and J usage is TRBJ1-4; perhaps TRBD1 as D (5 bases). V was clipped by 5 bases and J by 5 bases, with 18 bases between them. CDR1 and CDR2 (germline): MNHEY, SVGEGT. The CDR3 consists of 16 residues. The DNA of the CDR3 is TGTGCCAGCAGTGGGTTTAGTCGACAGCCGAATGAAAAACTGTTTTTT. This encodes CASSGFSRQPNEKLFF.

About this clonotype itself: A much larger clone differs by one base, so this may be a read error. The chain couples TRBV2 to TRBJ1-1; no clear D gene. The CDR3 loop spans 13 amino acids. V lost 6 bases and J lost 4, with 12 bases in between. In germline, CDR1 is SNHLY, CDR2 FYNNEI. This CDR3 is CASSQRPGTEAFF. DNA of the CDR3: TGTGCCAGCAGCCAAAGACCTGGCACTGAAGCTTTCTTT.

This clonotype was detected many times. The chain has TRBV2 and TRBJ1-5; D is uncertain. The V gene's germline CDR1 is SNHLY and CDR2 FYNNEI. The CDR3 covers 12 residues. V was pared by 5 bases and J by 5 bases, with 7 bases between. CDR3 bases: TGTGCCAGCAGTTTGACCTATCAGCCCCAGCATTTT. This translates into CASSLTYQPQHF.

The CDR3 nucleotides are TGTGCCAGCAGCGACATCTCTAGCGGGATCGGGACCGGGGAGCTGTTTTTT. Protein sequence: CASSDISSGIGTGELFF. The V gene is TRBV9, the J gene TRBJ2-2; 9 positions agree with TRBD2. After removal of 3 bases from V and 5 bases from J, the junction contained 11 bases not matched to a gene. CDR3 size: 17 residues. The germline V gene encodes CDR1 SGDLS and CDR2 YYNGEE.

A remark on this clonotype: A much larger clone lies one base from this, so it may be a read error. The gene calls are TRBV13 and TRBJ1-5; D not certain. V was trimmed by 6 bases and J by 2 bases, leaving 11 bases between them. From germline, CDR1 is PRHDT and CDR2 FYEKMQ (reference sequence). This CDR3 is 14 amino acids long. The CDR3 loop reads CASSQGKGNQPQHF. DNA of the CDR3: TGTGCCAGCAGTCAAGGGAAGGGCAATCAGCCCCAGCATTTT.

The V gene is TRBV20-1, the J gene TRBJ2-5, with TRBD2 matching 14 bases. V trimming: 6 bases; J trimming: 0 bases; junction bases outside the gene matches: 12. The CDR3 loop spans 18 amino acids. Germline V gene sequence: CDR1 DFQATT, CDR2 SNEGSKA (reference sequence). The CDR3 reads CSADGAGLAGVYQETQYF. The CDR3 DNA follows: TGCAGTGCGGACGGGGCGGGACTAGCGGGAGTGTACCAAGAGACCCAGTACTTC.

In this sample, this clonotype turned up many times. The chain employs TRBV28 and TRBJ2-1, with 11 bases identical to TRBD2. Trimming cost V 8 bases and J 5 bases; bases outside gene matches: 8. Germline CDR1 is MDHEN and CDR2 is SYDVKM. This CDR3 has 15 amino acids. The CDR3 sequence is CASRVIAGGNNEQFF. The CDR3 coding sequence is TGTGCCAGCCGGGTTATAGCGGGGGGGAACAATGAGCAGTTCTTC.

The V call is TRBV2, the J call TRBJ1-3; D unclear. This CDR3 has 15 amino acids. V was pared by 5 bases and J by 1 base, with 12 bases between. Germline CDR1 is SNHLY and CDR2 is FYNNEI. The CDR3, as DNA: TGTGCCAGCAGTACCGCCGGTACTTCTGGAAACACCATATATTTT. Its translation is CASSTAGTSGNTIYF.

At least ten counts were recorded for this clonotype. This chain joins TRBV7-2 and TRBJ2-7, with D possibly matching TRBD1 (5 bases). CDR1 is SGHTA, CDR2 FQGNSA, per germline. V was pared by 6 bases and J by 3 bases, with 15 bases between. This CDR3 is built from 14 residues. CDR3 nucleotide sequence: TGTGCCAGCAGTTACGCAGGGTTGGGCTACGAGCAGTACTTC. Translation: CASSYAGLGYEQYF.

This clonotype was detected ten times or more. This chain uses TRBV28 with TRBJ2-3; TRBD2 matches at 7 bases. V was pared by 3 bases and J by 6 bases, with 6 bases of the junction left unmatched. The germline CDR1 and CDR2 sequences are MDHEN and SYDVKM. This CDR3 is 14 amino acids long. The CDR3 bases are TGTGCCAGCAGTTTCGTGCGGGAGATGGATACGCAGTATTTT. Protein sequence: CASSFVREMDTQYF.

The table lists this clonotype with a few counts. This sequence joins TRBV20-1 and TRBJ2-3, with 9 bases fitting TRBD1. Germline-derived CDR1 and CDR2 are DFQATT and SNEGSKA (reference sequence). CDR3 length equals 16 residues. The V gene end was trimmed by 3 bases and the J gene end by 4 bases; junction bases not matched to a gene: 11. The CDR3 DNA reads TGCAGTGCTAGCCGCCCGGGACAGGGAATTTCAGATACGCAGTATTTT. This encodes CSASRPGQGISDTQYF.

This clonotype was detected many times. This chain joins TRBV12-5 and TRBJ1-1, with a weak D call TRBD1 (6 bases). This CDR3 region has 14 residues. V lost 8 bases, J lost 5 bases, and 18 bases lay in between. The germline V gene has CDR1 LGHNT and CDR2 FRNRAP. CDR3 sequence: CASKSARGGTEAFF. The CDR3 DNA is TGTGCTAGTAAGTCCGCACGAGGGGGAACTGAAGCTTTCTTT. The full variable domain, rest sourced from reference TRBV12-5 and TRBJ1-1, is DARVTQTPRHKVTEMGQEVTMRCQPILGHNTVFWYRQTMMQGLELLAYFRNRAPLDDSGMPKDRFSAEMPDATLATLKIQPSEPRDSAVYFCASKSARGGTEAFFGQGTRLTVV.

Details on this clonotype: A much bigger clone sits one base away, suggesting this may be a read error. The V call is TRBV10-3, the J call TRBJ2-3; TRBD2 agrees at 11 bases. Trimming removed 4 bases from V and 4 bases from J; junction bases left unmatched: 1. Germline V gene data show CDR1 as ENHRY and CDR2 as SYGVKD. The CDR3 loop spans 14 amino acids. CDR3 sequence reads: CAISVLAGADTQYF. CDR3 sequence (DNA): TGTGCCATCAGTGTACTAGCGGGAGCAGATACGCAGTATTTT.

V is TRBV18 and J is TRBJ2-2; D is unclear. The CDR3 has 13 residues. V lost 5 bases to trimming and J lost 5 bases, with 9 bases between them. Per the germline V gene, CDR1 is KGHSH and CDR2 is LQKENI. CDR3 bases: TGTGCCAGCTCAGCAGACCTGACCGGGGAGCTGTTTTTT. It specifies CASSADLTGELFF. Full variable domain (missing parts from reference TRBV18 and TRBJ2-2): NAGVMQNPRHLVRRRGQEARLRCSPMKGHSHVYWYRQLPEEGLKFMVYLQKENIIDESGMPKERFSAEFPKEGPSILRIQQVVRGDSAAYFCASSADLTGELFFGEGSRLTVL.

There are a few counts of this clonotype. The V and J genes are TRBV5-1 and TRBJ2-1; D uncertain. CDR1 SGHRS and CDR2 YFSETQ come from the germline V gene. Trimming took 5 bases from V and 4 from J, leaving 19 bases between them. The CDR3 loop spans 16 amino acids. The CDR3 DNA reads TGCGCCAGCAGTTCCTCGGTTACAGCCCTATACAATGAGCAGTTCTTC. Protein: CASSSSVTALYNEQFF.

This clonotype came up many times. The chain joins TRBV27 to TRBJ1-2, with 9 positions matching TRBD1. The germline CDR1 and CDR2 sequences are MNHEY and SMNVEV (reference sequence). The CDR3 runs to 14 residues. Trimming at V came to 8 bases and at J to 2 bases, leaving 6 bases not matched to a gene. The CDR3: CASYPGTGNYGYTF. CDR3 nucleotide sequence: TGTGCCAGCTACCCCGGGACAGGGAACTATGGCTACACCTTC.

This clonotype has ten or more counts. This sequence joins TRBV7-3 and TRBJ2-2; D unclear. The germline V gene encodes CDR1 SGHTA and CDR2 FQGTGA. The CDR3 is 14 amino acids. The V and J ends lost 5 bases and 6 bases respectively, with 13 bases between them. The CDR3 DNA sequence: TGTGCCAGCAGCCCAAACTCAGAGTCCGGGGAGCTGTTTTTT. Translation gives CASSPNSESGELFF.

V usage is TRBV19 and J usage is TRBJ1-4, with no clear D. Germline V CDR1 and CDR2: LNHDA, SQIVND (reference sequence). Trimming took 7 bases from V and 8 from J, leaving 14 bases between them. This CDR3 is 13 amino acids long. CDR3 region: CASKHTGGEKLFF. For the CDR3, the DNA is TGTGCCAGTAAACACACGGGCGGCGAAAAACTGTTTTTT. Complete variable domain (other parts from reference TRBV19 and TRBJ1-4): DGGITQSPKYLFRKEGQNVTLSCEQNLNHDAMYWYRQDPGQGLRLIYYSQIVNDFQKGDIAEGYSVSREKKESFPLTVTSAQKNPTAFYLCASKHTGGEKLFFGSGTQLSVL.

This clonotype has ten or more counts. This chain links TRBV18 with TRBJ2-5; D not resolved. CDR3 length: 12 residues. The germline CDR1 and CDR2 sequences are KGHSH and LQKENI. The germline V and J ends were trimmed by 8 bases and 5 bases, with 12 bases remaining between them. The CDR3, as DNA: TGTGCCAGCAGCCCCCTAGGGGAGACCCAGTACTTC. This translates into CASSPLGETQYF.

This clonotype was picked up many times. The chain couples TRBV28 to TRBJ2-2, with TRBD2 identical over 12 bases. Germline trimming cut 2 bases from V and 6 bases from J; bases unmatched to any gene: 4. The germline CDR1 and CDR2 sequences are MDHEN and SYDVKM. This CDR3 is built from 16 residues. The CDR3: CASSLIGLAGSGELFF. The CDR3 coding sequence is TGTGCCAGCAGTTTAATAGGACTAGCGGGATCCGGGGAGCTGTTTTTT.

The CDR3: CSARQGSASNQPQHF. The CDR3 nucleotides read TGCAGTGCTAGACAGGGGTCTGCCAGCAATCAGCCCCAGCATTTT. The chain has TRBV20-1 and TRBJ1-5; D perhaps matches TRBD1 (6 bases). The CDR3 spans 15 residues. V lost 2 bases to trimming and J lost 1 base, with 12 bases between them. Germline lookup yields CDR1 DFQATT and CDR2 SNEGSKA (reference sequence).

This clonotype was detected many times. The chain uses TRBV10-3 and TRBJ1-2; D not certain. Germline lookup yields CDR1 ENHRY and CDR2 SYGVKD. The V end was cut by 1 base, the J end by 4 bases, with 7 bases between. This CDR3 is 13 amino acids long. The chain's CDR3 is CAISEYDSYGYTF. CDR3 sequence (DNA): TGTGCCATCAGTGAGTATGACTCCTATGGCTACACCTTC.

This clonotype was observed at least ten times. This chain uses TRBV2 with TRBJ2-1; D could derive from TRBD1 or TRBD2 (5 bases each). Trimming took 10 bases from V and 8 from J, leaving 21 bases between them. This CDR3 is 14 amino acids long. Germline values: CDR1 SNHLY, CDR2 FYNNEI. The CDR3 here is CAILRQGEVDEQFF. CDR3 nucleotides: TGTGCCATCCTGAGGCAGGGAGAAGTAGATGAGCAGTTCTTC.